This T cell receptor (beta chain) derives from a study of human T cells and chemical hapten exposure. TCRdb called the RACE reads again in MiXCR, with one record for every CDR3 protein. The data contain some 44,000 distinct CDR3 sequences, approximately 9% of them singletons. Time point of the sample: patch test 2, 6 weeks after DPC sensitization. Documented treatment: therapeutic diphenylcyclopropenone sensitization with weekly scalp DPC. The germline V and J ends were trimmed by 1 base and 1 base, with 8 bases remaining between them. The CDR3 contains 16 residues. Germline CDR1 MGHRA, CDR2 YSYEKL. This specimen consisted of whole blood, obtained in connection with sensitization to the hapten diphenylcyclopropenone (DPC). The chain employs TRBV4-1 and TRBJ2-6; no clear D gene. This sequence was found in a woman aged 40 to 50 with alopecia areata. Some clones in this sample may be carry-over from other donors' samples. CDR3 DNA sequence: TGCGCCAGCAGCCAAGGGCCTCTATCTGGGGCCAACGTCCTGACTTTC. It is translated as CASSQGPLSGANVLTF.